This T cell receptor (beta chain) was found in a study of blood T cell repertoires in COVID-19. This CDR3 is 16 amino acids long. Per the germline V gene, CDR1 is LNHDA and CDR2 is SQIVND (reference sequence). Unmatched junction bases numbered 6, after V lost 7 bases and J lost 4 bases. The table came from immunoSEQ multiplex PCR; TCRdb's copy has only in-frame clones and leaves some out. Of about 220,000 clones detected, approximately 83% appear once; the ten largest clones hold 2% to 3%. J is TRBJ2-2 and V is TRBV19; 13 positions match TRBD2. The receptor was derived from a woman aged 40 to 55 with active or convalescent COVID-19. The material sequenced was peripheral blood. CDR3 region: CASIRTSGRSTGELFF. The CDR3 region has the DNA TGTGCCAGTATTCGGACTAGCGGGAGATCCACCGGGGAGCTGTTTTTT.